Reported below is one TCR beta chain. The data are from a study of blood T cell repertoires in COVID-19. Germline trimming cut 6 bases from V and 7 bases from J; bases unmatched to any gene: 3. Per the germline V gene, CDR1 is KGHSY and CDR2 is FQNENV. CDR3 length: 13 amino acids. Authors' analysis steps: By means of reference gene primer amplification, nucleated cell counts were estimated. Generated by immunoSEQ multiplex PCR, the TCRdb table keeps only in-frame clones and is missing some. The V and J calls and clone size were taken over from that table, and D and trimming were inferred from the DNA. The data hold around 400,000 clones, with around 87% observed a single time.

The clonotype originates from an older woman with COVID-19, enrolled during active disease. The sample consisted of peripheral blood. The chain couples TRBV16 to TRBJ2-7; TRBD2 matches 13 bases. CDR3 loop: CASRRTSGGEQYF. The CDR3 bases are TGTGCCAGCAGACGGACTAGCGGGGGTGAGCAGTACTTC.